Shown below are 32 T cell receptor beta chains from a single sample sequenced in a study of T cell responses to AZD1222 COVID-19 vaccine. Generated by immunoSEQ multiplex PCR, the TCRdb table keeps only in-frame clones and is missing some. The sample has approximately 140,000 clones; roughly 90% are singletons. Sequenced material: peripheral blood, taken on day 0 of AZD1222 vaccination. All receptors come from an adult in good health.

V gene TRBV6-5 combines with J gene TRBJ2-7, with a tentative D call TRBD2 (5 bases). Germline CDR1 reads MNHEY; CDR2 reads SVGAGI. The V end was cut by 0 bases, the J end by 3 bases, with 15 bases between. This CDR3 is built from 16 residues. The CDR3 DNA is TGTGCCAGCAGTTACTCGAGGGTAGCGAGAAACTACGAGCAGTACTTC. Translating it yields CASSYSRVARNYEQYF.

As for this clone: Compared with germline, one end of the junction differs, possibly owing to a read error. The CDR3, as DNA: TGCGCCAGCAGTCAATCGAAAGGGGGCCGCCGGGGAGCTGTTTTT. Translated: CASSQSKGGRRGAVF. The J gene is TRBJ2-2, the V gene TRBV23-1; 7 nucleotides agree with TRBD1. TRBV23-1 belongs to the ORF category, with a function that is uncertain. This CDR3 region has 15 residues.

The V gene is TRBV19, the J gene TRBJ1-5; D not resolved. Deletions cut 0 bases from V and 5 bases from J, with 11 bases between. Germline CDR1 is LNHDA and CDR2 is SQIVND (reference sequence). This CDR3 spans 15 amino acids. The DNA for the CDR3 is TGTGCCAGTAGTATAGATTATAGCCCCCATCAGCCCCAGCATTTT. Residues: CASSIDYSPHQPQHF.

The V and J genes are TRBV3-1 (or the pseudogene TRBV3-2) and TRBJ1-4, with a tentative D call TRBD1 (5 bases). With 0 bases removed from V and 8 bases from J, the gap between germline ends came to 16 bases. CDR1 and CDR2 (germline): LGHDT, YNNKEL (reference sequence). This CDR3 region has 16 residues. CDR3 residues: CASSQDRTQGREKLFF. In DNA, the CDR3 is TGTGCCAGCAGCCAAGATAGAACCCAGGGAAGGGAAAAACTGTTTTTT.

The rearrangement joins TRBV5-1 to TRBJ1-4; D call uncertain. CDR3 length: 14 amino acids. The germline CDR1 and CDR2 sequences are SGHRS and YFSETQ. Trimming removed 2 bases at V and 8 bases at J, with 13 bases between. In nucleotides, the CDR3 is TGCGCCAGCAGCTTCTCGATTAGGGAAGAAAAACTGTTTTTT. This encodes CASSFSIREEKLFF.

V usage is TRBV13 and J usage is TRBJ1-4, with TRBD1 matching over 8 bases. Germline lookup yields CDR1 PRHDT and CDR2 FYEKMQ (reference sequence). Germline trimming cut 5 bases from V and 8 bases from J; bases unmatched to any gene: 7. The CDR3 contains 14 residues. For the CDR3, the DNA is TGTGCCAGCAGCAGAAGGGGACAGGTAGAAAAACTGTTTTTT. Protein product: CASSRRGQVEKLFF.

The chain recombines TRBV4-2 with TRBJ2-7, with D perhaps matching TRBD2 (5 bases). There are 15 residues in the CDR3. Trimming took 1 base from V and 1 from J, leaving 11 bases between them. In germline, CDR1 is LGHNA, CDR2 YNFKEQ. CDR3 nucleotides: TGTGCCAGCAGCCAAGGTAGGACTGGTTCCTACGAGCAGTACTTC. Translation: CASSQGRTGSYEQYF.

This sequence joins TRBV5-4 and TRBJ2-1, with TRBD2 matching over 7 bases. The junction had 8 bases not matched to a gene; V was cut back by 4 bases and J by 7 bases. Germline lookup yields CDR1 SGHNT and CDR2 YYREEE (reference sequence). The CDR3 spans 14 residues. The CDR3 DNA is TGTGCCAGCAGCAGGACTAGAGTTGCAAATGAGCAGTTCTTC. It encodes CASSRTRVANEQFF. Combining the CDR3 with reference TRBV5-4 and TRBJ2-1 gives the whole variable domain ETGVTQSPTHLIKTRGQQVTLRCSSQSGHNTVSWYQQALGQGPQFIFQYYREEENGRGNFPPRFSGLQFPNYSSELNVNALELDDSALYLCASSRTRVANEQFFGPGTRLTVL.

In DNA, the CDR3 is TGTGCCAGCAGCGTAGGGGGGGCCCGAGGGACTGAAGCTTTCTTT. It codes for CASSVGGARGTEAFF. The chain links TRBV9 to TRBJ1-1; D is possibly TRBD1 (6 bases). The CDR3 totals 15 residues. The germline V gene has CDR1 SGDLS and CDR2 YYNGEE. Trimming took 0 bases from V and 5 from J, leaving 14 bases between them.

The J gene is TRBJ1-2, the V gene TRBV18; TRBD1 matches 7 bases. The CDR3 length is 16 residues. Trimming removed 5 bases from V and 3 bases from J; junction bases left unmatched: 12. Germline V lookup: CDR1 KGHSH, CDR2 LQKENI. CDR3 protein: CASSNLRTGRDYGYTF. The CDR3, as DNA: TGTGCCAGCTCAAACCTCAGGACAGGAAGGGACTATGGCTACACCTTC.

This chain links TRBV28 with TRBJ1-3; D remains ambiguous. CDR3 length: 16 amino acids. Germline V lookup: CDR1 MDHEN, CDR2 SYDVKM. V was cut by 5 bases and J by 0 bases, with 14 bases left in between. The CDR3, as DNA: TGTGCCAGCAGTGGACCGGGTATAAGCTCTGGAAACACCATATATTTT. Translating gives CASSGPGISSGNTIYF.

Here the CDR3 reads CASSPGRAGGEQYF. In DNA form, the CDR3 reads TGCGCCAGCAGCCCTGGACGTGCAGGTGGCGAGCAGTACTTC. This sequence joins TRBV5-1 and TRBJ2-7, with D uncertain. Germline V gene data show CDR1 as SGHRS and CDR2 as YFSETQ. The CDR3 is 14 amino acids. Trimming left V 4 bases short and J 6 bases short, with 17 bases between.

This sequence joins TRBV30 and TRBJ2-6; TRBD1 is a possible D gene (6 bases). Trimming stripped 1 base from V and 2 bases from J, with 15 bases between. CDR1 is GTSNPN and CDR2 is SVGIG in the germline V gene (reference sequence). This CDR3 is 17 amino acids long. The CDR3 spells CAWSAGGGWPGANVLTF. The CDR3 nucleotides read TGTGCCTGGAGTGCTGGGGGCGGATGGCCTGGGGCCAACGTCCTGACTTTC.

The J gene is TRBJ1-2, the V gene TRBV28; 8 nucleotides match TRBD1. The length of the CDR3 is 16 residues. The germline CDR1 and CDR2 sequences are MDHEN and SYDVKM. V trimming: 2 bases; J trimming: 0 bases; junction bases outside the gene matches: 5. Here the CDR3 reads CASSLGDRRTNYGYTF. CDR3 bases: TGTGCCAGCAGTTTAGGGGACAGGAGAACTAACTATGGCTACACCTTC.

This rearrangement joins TRBV28 to TRBJ1-4; TRBD1 might be the D (6 bases). The V end lost 6 bases, the J end lost 0 bases, and 17 bases lay between the germline ends. Germline CDR1 reads MDHEN; CDR2 reads SYDVKM. The CDR3 has 17 amino acids. CDR3 nucleotide sequence: TGTGCCAGCAGGTCTACAGGGAAATCTCCAACTAATGAAAAACTGTTTTTT. Translation: CASRSTGKSPTNEKLFF.

J is TRBJ2-2 and V is TRBV6-4; D perhaps matches TRBD2 (8 bases). The V gene's germline CDR1 is MRHNA and CDR2 SNTAGT. CDR3 length: 18 amino acids. Trimming removed 3 bases from V and 5 bases from J, with 22 bases in between. The CDR3 protein is CASSEGTAGVSVTGELFF. CDR3 sequence (DNA): TGTGCCAGCAGTGAAGGGACAGCGGGAGTATCAGTAACCGGGGAGCTGTTTTTT.

The rearrangement uses TRBV29-1 and TRBJ1-1, with a possible D match to TRBD1 (5 bases). The length of the CDR3 is 13 residues. Per germline, CDR1 SQVTM and CDR2 ANQGSEA. Trimming took 7 bases from V and 1 from J, leaving 13 bases between them. For the CDR3, the DNA is TGCAGCGGCCGGGGGGATACGAACACTGAAGCTTTCTTT. Encoded protein: CSGRGDTNTEAFF.

This chain links TRBV10-3 with TRBJ1-2, with 7 positions matching TRBD1. V was pared by 0 bases and J by 4 bases, with 5 bases of the junction left unmatched. Germline V CDR1 and CDR2: ENHRY, SYGVKD. The CDR3 consists of 15 residues. In DNA form, the CDR3 reads TGTGCCATCAGTGAGTCAAGGGGGCGCGGCTATGGCTACACCTTC. Its protein product is CAISESRGRGYGYTF.

This clone was seen repeatedly, ten times or more. The chain carries TRBV6-2 or TRBV6-3 and TRBJ2-4, with 7 nucleotides matching TRBD2. Trimming removed 4 bases from V and 6 bases from J; junction bases left unmatched: 6. This CDR3 spans 14 amino acids. Per the germline V gene, CDR1 is MNHEY and CDR2 is SVGEGT. CDR3 in amino acids: CASSFGLEGNIQYF. As DNA, the CDR3 is TGTGCCAGCAGTTTCGGACTAGAGGGAAACATTCAGTACTTC.

The chain is built from TRBV12-3 or TRBV12-4 and TRBJ1-2; D is ambiguous. The germline V and J ends were trimmed by 6 bases and 8 bases, with 10 bases remaining between them. The CDR3 is made up of 11 amino acids. The CDR3 coding sequence is TGTGCCAGCAGCCAAGGGAGAGGCTACACCTTC. It yields the protein CASSQGRGYTF.

This sequence joins TRBV2 and TRBJ2-1; 8 nucleotides line up with TRBD1. The CDR3 length is 15 residues. CDR1 is SNHLY, CDR2 FYNNEI, per germline. The V segment lost 6 bases and the J segment 4 bases; nucleotides outside the gene matches: 8. The CDR3 region is CASSPQGALYNEQFF. The DNA of the CDR3 is TGTGCCAGCAGCCCCCAGGGGGCCTTATACAATGAGCAGTTCTTC.

This chain uses TRBV10-3 with TRBJ2-3; 10 nucleotides agree with TRBD2. Per the germline V gene, CDR1 is ENHRY and CDR2 is SYGVKD. This CDR3 spans 15 amino acids. V lost 6 bases to trimming and J lost 4 bases; unmatched junction nucleotides: 7. CDR3 sequence (DNA): TGTGCCATCAGCGTCTCTAGCGGGAGCGCAGATACGCAGTATTTT. Amino acid sequence: CAISVSSGSADTQYF.

V usage is TRBV5-1 and J usage is TRBJ1-1; D not certain. The germline V gene encodes CDR1 SGHRS and CDR2 YFSETQ. This CDR3 region has 15 residues. V was shortened by 4 bases and J by 3 bases, with 16 bases between the two germline ends. CDR3 sequence: CASSLNWGGDTEAFF. The CDR3 nucleotides are TGCGCCAGCAGCCTGAATTGGGGTGGAGACACTGAAGCTTTCTTT.

The table lists this clone with a count of one. The genes are TRBV19 and TRBJ1-6; D is possibly TRBD1 (5 bases). The germline V gene encodes CDR1 LNHDA and CDR2 SQIVND (reference sequence). V shed 5 bases and J shed 6 bases, with 14 bases lying between them. This CDR3 comprises 15 residues. As DNA, the CDR3 is TGTGCCAGTAGTGCCGGGGGGGTATCTAATTCACCCCTCCACTTT. This gives the protein CASSAGGVSNSPLHF.

This chain links TRBV5-8 with TRBJ1-5; D is unclear. From germline, CDR1 is SGHTS and CDR2 YDEGEE. The CDR3 runs to 12 residues. The ends were cut back, 3 bases at V and 7 bases at J, with 8 bases in the middle. The CDR3 sequence: CASSWVNQPQHF. In DNA form, the CDR3 reads TGTGCCAGCAGCTGGGTTAACCAGCCCCAGCATTTT.

The V call is TRBV7-3, the J call TRBJ1-2; 9 bases line up with TRBD1. Germline CDR1 SGHTA, CDR2 FQGTGA. There are 15 residues in the CDR3. After removal of 3 bases from V and 4 bases from J, the junction contained 6 bases not matched to a gene. CDR3 sequence (DNA): TGTGCCAGCAGCTTGTCACCGGGACAGGGCTATGGCTACACCTTC. Translating gives CASSLSPGQGYGYTF. The complete variable domain, with remaining parts taken from reference TRBV7-3 and TRBJ1-2, reads GAGVSQTPSNKVTEKGKYVELRCDPISGHTALYWYRQSLGQGPEFLIYFQGTGAADDSGLPNDRFFAVRPEGSVSTLKIQRTERGDSAVYLCASSLSPGQGYGYTFGSGTRLTVV.

This chain links TRBV6-1 with TRBJ1-5; D ambiguous. V shed 2 bases and J shed 0 bases, with 5 bases lying between them. Germline V gene sequence: CDR1 MNHNS, CDR2 SASEGT. There are 14 residues in the CDR3. CDR3 sequence reads: CASSEQYSNQPQHF. In DNA, the CDR3 is TGTGCCAGCAGTGAACAGTATAGCAATCAGCCCCAGCATTTT.

The rearrangement links TRBV19 to TRBJ2-1; 8 bases align to TRBD2. The CDR3 extends over 17 amino acids. CDR1 is LNHDA, CDR2 SQIVND, per germline (reference sequence). Germline trimming cut 0 bases from V and 5 bases from J; bases unmatched to any gene: 9. In DNA form, the CDR3 reads TGTGCCAGTAGTATAGATTCACGGCGGGAGGTAAACAATGAGCAGTTCTTC. It specifies CASSIDSRREVNNEQFF.

This clone was observed once. The rearrangement links TRBV4-2 to TRBJ2-3; D not resolved. Trimming removed 1 base from V and 1 base from J, with 12 bases in between. This CDR3 region has 16 residues. The germline gives CDR1 LGHNA, CDR2 YNFKEQ. The CDR3 DNA follows: TGTGCCAGCAGCCAAGGAATTGGCCGAGGCACAGATACGCAGTATTTT. This translates into CASSQGIGRGTDTQYF.

This rearrangement joins TRBV5-1 to TRBJ1-2; D is perhaps TRBD1 (6 bases). Germline V CDR1 and CDR2: SGHRS, YFSETQ. The V and J ends lost 7 bases and 0 bases respectively, with 16 bases between them. The CDR3 sequence is 15 residues long. The CDR3 reads CASAPRGAPNYGYTF. In nucleotides, the CDR3 is TGCGCCAGCGCTCCTAGGGGGGCACCTAACTATGGCTACACCTTC. The full variable domain, in which reference TRBV5-1 and TRBJ1-2 provide the parts outside the CDR3, is KAGVTQTPRYLIKTRGQQVTLSCSPISGHRSVSWYQQTPGQGLQFLFEYFSETQRNKGNFPGRFSGRQFSNSRSEMNVSTLELGDSALYLCASAPRGAPNYGYTFGSGTRLTVV.

This chain uses TRBV2 with TRBJ1-6; D unclear. Germline assignment: CDR1 SNHLY and CDR2 FYNNEI. The CDR3 covers 15 residues. Trimming left V 6 bases short and J 5 bases short, with 14 bases between. Here the CDR3 DNA reads TGTGCCAGCAGACTTAGACGGGGAGATAATTCACCCCTCCACTTT. Its protein product is CASRLRRGDNSPLHF.

The V gene is TRBV27, the J gene TRBJ2-2; 8 bases align to TRBD2. This CDR3 contains 16 residues. J was trimmed by 1 base and V by 6 bases; bases with no gene match: 7. The germline V gene encodes CDR1 MNHEY and CDR2 SMNVEV (reference sequence). CDR3 nucleotide sequence: TGTGCCAGCAGCCCACCCCGGGGGGGGAACACCGGGGAGCTGTTTTTT. Its protein is CASSPPRGGNTGELFF.